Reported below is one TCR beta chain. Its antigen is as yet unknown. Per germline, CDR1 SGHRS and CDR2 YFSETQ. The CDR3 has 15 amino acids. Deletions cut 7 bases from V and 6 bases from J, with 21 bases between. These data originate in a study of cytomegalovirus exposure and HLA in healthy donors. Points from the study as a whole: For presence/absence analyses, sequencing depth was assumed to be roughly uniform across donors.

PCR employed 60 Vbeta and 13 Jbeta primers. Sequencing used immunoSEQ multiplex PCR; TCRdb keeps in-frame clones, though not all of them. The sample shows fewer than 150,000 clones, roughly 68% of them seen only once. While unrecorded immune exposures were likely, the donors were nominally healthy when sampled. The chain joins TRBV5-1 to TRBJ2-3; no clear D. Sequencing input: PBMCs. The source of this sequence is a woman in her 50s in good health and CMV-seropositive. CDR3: CASRDTGFPQDTQYF. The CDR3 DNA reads TGCGCCAGCCGCGACACTGGATTCCCTCAGGATACGCAGTATTTT. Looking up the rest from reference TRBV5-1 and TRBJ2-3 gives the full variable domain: KAGVTQTPRYLIKTRGQQVTLSCSPISGHRSVSWYQQTPGQGLQFLFEYFSETQRNKGNFPGRFSGRQFSNSRSEMNVSTLELGDSALYLCASRDTGFPQDTQYFGPGTRLTVL.